This TCR beta chain was sequenced in a study of vaccination effects on CD4 cells after COVID-19. The assay was immunoSEQ multiplex PCR, and TCRdb's table has in-frame clones only and misses some. Among tens of thousands of clones listed, approximately 70% were seen once. A word on this clone: Its antigen remains unidentified.

Antigen-specific CD4+ T cell clonotypes were called by their expansion after viral peptide-pool culture in ViraFEST. On day 10 of culture, CD4+ T cells were separated out. Negative nucleocapsid antibody tests before and after vaccination confirmed no previous SARS-CoV-2 infection. The junction had 5 bases not matched to a gene; V was cut back by 0 bases and J by 4 bases. Germline CDR1 reads LNHNV; CDR2 reads YYDKDF (reference sequence). The CDR3 sequence is 15 residues long. The chain carries TRBV15 and TRBJ2-7; TRBD2 matches 8 bases. Sequenced material: CD4+ T cells from PBMCs cultured with SARS-CoV-2 spike peptides, taken before COVID-19 vaccination. The receptor's source is a human donor who received a COVID-19 vaccine. In DNA form, the CDR3 reads TGTGCCACCAGCAGAGAGGCTAGCGGGTCTTACGAGCAGTACTTC. As protein: CATSREASGSYEQYF.